Shown below are 11 T cell receptor beta chains from a single sample sequenced in a study of neoadjuvant anti-PD-1 for oral cavity cancer. This table comes from immunoSEQ multiplex PCR, and its TCRdb copy is limited to in-frame clones, with some not included. The sample records about 9,100 clones, 64% being singletons. The sample's time point: after neoadjuvant nivolumab, at surgical resection. The sequencing here drew on PBMCs, taken after nivolumab (anti-PD-1) treatment. The receptor set was obtained from a person aged 40 to 85 with oral cavity squamous cell carcinoma.

This clone has more than one count but fewer than ten. The chain carries TRBV28 and TRBJ2-7; D may be TRBD2 (6 bases). The CDR3 length is 17 residues. V dropped 5 bases and J dropped 1 base, with 21 bases sitting between them. Germline CDR1 and CDR2: MDHEN and SYDVKM. This CDR3 is CASSVRGIGRRSYEQYF. CDR3 DNA: TGTGCCAGCAGTGTACGGGGGATTGGCAGGCGATCCTACGAGCAGTACTTC.

Written as DNA, the CDR3 is TGTGCCAGCAGCTCTAGCGGCAGGACCACAGATACGCAGTATTTT. It translates to CASSSSGRTTDTQYF. The V gene is TRBV27, the J gene TRBJ2-3; 7 bases map to TRBD2. CDR3 length: 15 amino acids. In germline, CDR1 is MNHEY, CDR2 SMNVEV (reference sequence). J gave up 2 bases and V 6 bases, and 8 bases lay outside the gene matches.

This clone was seen more than once but under ten times. The V call is TRBV5-1, the J call TRBJ1-6; D is possibly TRBD1 (6 bases). The V end was cut by 5 bases, the J end by 0 bases, with 12 bases between. Germline assignment: CDR1 SGHRS and CDR2 YFSETQ. The CDR3 spans 16 residues. The CDR3 DNA reads TGCGCCAGCAGGGACAGTCTAAGCTCCTATAATTCACCCCTCCACTTT. Its translation: CASRDSLSSYNSPLHF.

The chain joins TRBV5-1 to TRBJ2-5; TRBD2 agrees at 7 bases. The germline V gene has CDR1 SGHRS and CDR2 YFSETQ. With V trimmed by 4 bases and J by 5 bases, 17 bases remained unmatched. The CDR3 is made up of 17 amino acids. The CDR3 region is CASSPGLDSIVAETQYF. The CDR3 coding sequence is TGCGCCAGCAGCCCTGGACTAGATAGTATAGTGGCGGAGACCCAGTACTTC.

CDR3 in amino acids: CAWSVRGTGNTIYF. The CDR3 bases are TGTGCCTGGAGTGTGAGGGGGACTGGAAACACCATATATTTT. V usage is TRBV30 and J usage is TRBJ1-3; tentatively, D is TRBD1 (6 bases). This CDR3 has 14 amino acids. V shed 0 bases and J shed 2 bases, with 8 bases lying between them. The germline V gene has CDR1 GTSNPN and CDR2 SVGIG (reference sequence). The full variable domain, its missing parts supplied by reference TRBV30 and TRBJ1-3, is SQTIHQWPATLVQPVGSPLSLECTVEGTSNPNLYWYRQAAGRGLQLLFYSVGIGQISSEVPQNLSASRPQDRQFILSSKKLLLSDSGFYLCAWSVRGTGNTIYFGEGSWLTVV.

This chain links TRBV19 with TRBJ1-1, with 8 bases that match TRBD1. The CDR3 length is 15 residues. Trimming removed 1 base from V and 6 bases from J; junction bases left unmatched: 7. Germline loops: CDR1 LNHDA, CDR2 SQIVND (reference sequence). CDR3 nucleotide sequence: TGTGCCAGTAGTATAGGGGTCGACAGGGGCTCTGAAGCTTTCTTT. It translates to CASSIGVDRGSEAFF.

This clone was seen only once. The genes are TRBV7-9 and TRBJ2-5; the match to TRBD2 covers 7 bases. Germline V gene sequence: CDR1 SEHNR, CDR2 FQNEAQ (reference sequence). The CDR3 runs 13 residues. V lost 5 bases to trimming and J lost 4 bases; unmatched junction nucleotides: 4. The CDR3 sequence is CASSTAGVETQYF. In DNA form, the CDR3 reads TGTGCCAGCAGCACCGCGGGGGTAGAGACCCAGTACTTC.

This chain uses TRBV19 with TRBJ1-5; TRBD1 might be the D (5 bases). V was pared by 6 bases and J by 5 bases, with 20 bases between. The germline CDR1 and CDR2 sequences are LNHDA and SQIVND (reference sequence). The CDR3 is 16 amino acids. CDR3: CASSLTREGIYQPQHF. The DNA for the CDR3 is TGTGCCAGTAGCCTCACAAGGGAGGGGATTTATCAGCCCCAGCATTTT.

The chain carries TRBV5-1 and TRBJ2-5; no clear D gene. Germline V lookup: CDR1 SGHRS, CDR2 YFSETQ. Trimming cost V 0 bases and J 0 bases, with 6 bases left between them. The CDR3 length is 14 residues. In nucleotides, the CDR3 is TGCGCCAGCAGCTTGGAGTGGGACCAAGAGACCCAGTACTTC. Encoded protein: CASSLEWDQETQYF. Based on the CDR3 plus reference TRBV5-1 and TRBJ2-5, the full variable domain is KAGVTQTPRYLIKTRGQQVTLSCSPISGHRSVSWYQQTPGQGLQFLFEYFSETQRNKGNFPGRFSGRQFSNSRSEMNVSTLELGDSALYLCASSLEWDQETQYFGPGTRLLVL.

This chain uses TRBV5-8 with TRBJ2-1; 13 bases map to TRBD2. Germline CDR1 SGHTS, CDR2 YDEGEE. CDR3 length equals 16 residues. V lost 2 bases to trimming and J lost 7 bases; unmatched junction nucleotides: 6. In nucleotides, the CDR3 is TGTGCCAGCAGCTTTAGAGGACTAGCGGGAGTTAATGAGCAGTTCTTC. It yields the protein CASSFRGLAGVNEQFF.

V is TRBV18 and J is TRBJ2-5; D is ambiguous. In germline, CDR1 is KGHSH, CDR2 LQKENI. The CDR3 is 11 amino acids. Trimming shortened V by 6 bases and J by 1 base, and 3 bases separated the two germline ends. The CDR3 sequence is CASSLQETQYF. For the CDR3, the DNA is TGTGCCAGCTCGCTCCAAGAGACCCAGTACTTC.